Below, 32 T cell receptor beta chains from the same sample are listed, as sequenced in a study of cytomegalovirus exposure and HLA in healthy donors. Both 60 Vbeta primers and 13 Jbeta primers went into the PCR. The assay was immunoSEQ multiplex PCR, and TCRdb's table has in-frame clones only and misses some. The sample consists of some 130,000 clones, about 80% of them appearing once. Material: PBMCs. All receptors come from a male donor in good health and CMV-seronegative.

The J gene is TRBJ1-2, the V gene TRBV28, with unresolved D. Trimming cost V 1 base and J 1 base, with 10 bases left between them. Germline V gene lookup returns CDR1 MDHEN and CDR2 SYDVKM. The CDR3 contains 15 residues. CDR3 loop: CASSLFGRLNYGYTF. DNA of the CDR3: TGTGCCAGCAGTTTATTCGGCAGGCTTAACTATGGCTACACCTTC.

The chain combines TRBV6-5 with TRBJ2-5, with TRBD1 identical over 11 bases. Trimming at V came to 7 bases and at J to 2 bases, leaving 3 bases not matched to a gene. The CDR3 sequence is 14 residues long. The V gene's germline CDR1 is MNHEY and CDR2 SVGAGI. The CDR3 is CASTRDRGQETQYF. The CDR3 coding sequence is TGTGCCAGCACCAGGGACAGGGGGCAAGAGACCCAGTACTTC.

CDR3 loop: CASSQDNRGATEAFF. In DNA, the CDR3 is TGTGCCAGCAGCCAAGATAATCGGGGGGCCACTGAAGCTTTCTTT. V gene TRBV14 combines with J gene TRBJ1-1; weak D call: TRBD1 (6 bases). This CDR3 region has 15 residues. The germline CDR1 and CDR2 sequences are SGHDN and FVKESK. The V and J ends lost 0 bases and 4 bases respectively, with 12 bases between them.

The DNA for the CDR3 is TGCAGTGCTGACACCTACGGCGGCTACACCTTC. Its translation is CSADTYGGYTF. The V call is TRBV20-1, the J call TRBJ1-2; D not certain. The CDR3 has 11 residues. CDR1 and CDR2 (germline): DFQATT, SNEGSKA (reference sequence). V lost 5 bases, J lost 8 bases, and 12 bases lay in between.

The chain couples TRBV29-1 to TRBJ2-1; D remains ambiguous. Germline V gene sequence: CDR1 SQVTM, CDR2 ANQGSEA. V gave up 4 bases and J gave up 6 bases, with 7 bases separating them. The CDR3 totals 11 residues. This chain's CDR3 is CSVGGVNEQFF. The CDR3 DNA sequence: TGCAGCGTTGGTGGAGTCAATGAGCAGTTCTTC.

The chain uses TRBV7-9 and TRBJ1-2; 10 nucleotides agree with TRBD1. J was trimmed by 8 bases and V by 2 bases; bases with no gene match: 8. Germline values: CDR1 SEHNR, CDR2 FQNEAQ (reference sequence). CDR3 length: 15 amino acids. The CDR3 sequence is CASSLTRDRGFGYTF. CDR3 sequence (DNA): TGTGCCAGCAGCTTAACCCGGGACAGGGGTTTCGGCTACACCTTC.

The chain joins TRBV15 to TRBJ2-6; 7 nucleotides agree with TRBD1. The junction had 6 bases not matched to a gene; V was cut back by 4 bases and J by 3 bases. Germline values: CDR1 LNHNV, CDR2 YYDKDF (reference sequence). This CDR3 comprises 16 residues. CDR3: CATSTSTGSGANVLTF. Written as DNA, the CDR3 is TGTGCCACCAGCACGTCGACAGGGAGTGGGGCCAACGTCCTGACTTTC. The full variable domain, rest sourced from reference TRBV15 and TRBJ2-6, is DAMVIQNPRYQVTQFGKPVTLSCSQTLNHNVMYWYQQKSSQAPKLLFHYYDKDFNNEADTPDNFQSRRPNTSFCFLDIRSPGLGDTAMYLCATSTSTGSGANVLTFGAGSRLTVL.

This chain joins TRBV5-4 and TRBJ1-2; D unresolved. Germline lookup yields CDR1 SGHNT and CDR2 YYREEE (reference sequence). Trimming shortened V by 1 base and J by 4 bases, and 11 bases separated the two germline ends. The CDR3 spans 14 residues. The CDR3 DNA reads TGTGCCAGCAGCTTGAATGAGGGCAGCTATGGCTACACCTTC. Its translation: CASSLNEGSYGYTF.

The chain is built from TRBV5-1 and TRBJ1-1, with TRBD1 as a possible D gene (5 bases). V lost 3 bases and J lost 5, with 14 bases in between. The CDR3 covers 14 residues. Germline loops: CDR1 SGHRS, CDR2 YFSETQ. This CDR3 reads CASSSRGGRTEAFF. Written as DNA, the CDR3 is TGCGCCAGCAGCTCGCGGGGGGGGAGAACTGAAGCTTTCTTT.

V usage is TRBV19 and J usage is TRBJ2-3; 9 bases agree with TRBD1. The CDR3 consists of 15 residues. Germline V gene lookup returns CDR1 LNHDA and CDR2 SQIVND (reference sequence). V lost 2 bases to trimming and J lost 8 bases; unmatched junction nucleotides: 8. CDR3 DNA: TGTGCCAGTAGTATACAAGGACAGGGGAGTGTTACGCAGTATTTT. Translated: CASSIQGQGSVTQYF. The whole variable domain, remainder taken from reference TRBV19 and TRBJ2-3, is DGGITQSPKYLFRKEGQNVTLSCEQNLNHDAMYWYRQDPGQGLRLIYYSQIVNDFQKGDIAEGYSVSREKKESFPLTVTSAQKNPTAFYLCASSIQGQGSVTQYFGPGTRLTVL.

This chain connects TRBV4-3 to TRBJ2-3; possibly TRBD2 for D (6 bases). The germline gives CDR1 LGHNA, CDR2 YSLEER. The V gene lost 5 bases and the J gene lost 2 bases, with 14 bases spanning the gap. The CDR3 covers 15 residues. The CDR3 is CASSSRDFTTDTQYF. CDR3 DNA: TGCGCCAGCAGCTCCCGGGACTTCACCACAGATACGCAGTATTTT.

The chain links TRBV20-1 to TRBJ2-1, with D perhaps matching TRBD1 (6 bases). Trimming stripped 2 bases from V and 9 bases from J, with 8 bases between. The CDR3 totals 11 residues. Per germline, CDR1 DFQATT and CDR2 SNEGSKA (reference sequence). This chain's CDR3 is CSARRTAEQFF. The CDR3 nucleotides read TGCAGTGCTAGACGGACAGCTGAGCAGTTCTTC.

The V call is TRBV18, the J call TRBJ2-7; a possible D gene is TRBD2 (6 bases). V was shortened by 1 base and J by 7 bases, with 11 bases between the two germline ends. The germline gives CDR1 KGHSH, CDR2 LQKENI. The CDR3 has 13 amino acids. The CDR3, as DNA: TGTGCCAGCTCACCACGGGGGGTAGGGGAGCAGTACTTC. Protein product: CASSPRGVGEQYF.

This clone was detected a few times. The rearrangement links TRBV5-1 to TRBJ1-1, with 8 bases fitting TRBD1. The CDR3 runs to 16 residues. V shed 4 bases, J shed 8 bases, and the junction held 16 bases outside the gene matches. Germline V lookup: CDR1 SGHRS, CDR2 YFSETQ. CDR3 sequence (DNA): TGCGCCAGCAGCGTCCTCCCGGGACAGGTAAAAATGGAAGCTTTCTTT. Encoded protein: CASSVLPGQVKMEAFF.

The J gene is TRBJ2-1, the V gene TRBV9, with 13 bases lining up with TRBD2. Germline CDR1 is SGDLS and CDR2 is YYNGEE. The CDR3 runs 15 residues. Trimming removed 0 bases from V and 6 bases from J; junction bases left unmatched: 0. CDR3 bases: TGTGCCAGCAGCGTAGGACTAGCGGGGGGCAATGAGCAGTTCTTC. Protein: CASSVGLAGGNEQFF.

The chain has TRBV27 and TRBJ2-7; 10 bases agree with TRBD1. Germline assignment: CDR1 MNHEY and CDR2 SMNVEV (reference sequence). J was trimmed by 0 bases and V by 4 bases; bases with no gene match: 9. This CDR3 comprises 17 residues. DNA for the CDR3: TGTGCCAGCAGTTCCCTCCCGGGACAGGGGCGCTCCTACGAGCAGTACTTC. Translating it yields CASSSLPGQGRSYEQYF.

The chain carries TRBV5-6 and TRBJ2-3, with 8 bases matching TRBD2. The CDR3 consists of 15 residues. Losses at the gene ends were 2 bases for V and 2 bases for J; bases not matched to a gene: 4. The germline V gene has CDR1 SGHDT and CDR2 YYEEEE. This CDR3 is CASSFGGGITDTQYF. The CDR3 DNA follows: TGTGCCAGCAGCTTCGGCGGGGGGATCACAGATACGCAGTATTTT.

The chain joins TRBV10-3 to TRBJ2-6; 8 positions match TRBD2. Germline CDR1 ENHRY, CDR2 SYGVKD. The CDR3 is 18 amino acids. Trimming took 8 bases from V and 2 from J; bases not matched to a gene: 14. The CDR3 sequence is CAISESSGSFTGANVLTF. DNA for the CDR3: TGTGCCATCTCGGAGTCCAGCGGGAGCTTCACTGGGGCCAACGTCCTGACTTTC.

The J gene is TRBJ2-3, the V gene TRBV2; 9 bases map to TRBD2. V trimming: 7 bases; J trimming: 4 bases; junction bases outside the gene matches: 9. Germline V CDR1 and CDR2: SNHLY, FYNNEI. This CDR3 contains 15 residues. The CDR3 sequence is CASTPGLAIPDTQYF. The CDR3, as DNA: TGTGCCAGCACCCCGGGACTAGCAATACCAGATACGCAGTATTTT. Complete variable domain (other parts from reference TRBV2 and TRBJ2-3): EPEVTQTPSHQVTQMGQEVILRCVPISNHLYFYWYRQILGQKVEFLVSFYNNEISEKSEIFDDQFSVERPDGSNFTLKIRSTKLEDSAMYFCASTPGLAIPDTQYFGPGTRLTVL.

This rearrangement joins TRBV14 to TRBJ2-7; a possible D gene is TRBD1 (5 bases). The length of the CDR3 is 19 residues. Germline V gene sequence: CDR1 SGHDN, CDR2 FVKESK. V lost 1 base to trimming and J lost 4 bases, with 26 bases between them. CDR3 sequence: CASSQGGHPRTYIRYEQYF. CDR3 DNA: TGTGCCAGCAGCCAAGGCGGACATCCACGCACCTATATTCGATACGAGCAGTACTTC.

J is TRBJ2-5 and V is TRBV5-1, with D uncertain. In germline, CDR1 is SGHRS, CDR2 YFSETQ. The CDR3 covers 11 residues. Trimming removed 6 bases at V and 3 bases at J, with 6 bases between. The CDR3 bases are TGCGCCAGCACCCAGGAAGAGACCCAGTACTTC. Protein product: CASTQEETQYF.

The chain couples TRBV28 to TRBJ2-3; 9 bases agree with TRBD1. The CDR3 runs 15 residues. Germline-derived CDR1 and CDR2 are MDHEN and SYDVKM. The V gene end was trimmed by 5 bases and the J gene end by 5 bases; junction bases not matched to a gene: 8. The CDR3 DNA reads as TGTGCCAGCAGTCCTCCCGGGACAGGGAGAGATACGCAGTATTTT. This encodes CASSPPGTGRDTQYF.

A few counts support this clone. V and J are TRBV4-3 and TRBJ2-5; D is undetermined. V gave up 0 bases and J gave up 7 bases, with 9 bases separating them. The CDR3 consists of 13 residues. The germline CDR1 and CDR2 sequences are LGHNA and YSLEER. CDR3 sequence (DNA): TGCGCCAGCAGCCAAGACCTTTTTTGGACCCAGTACTTC. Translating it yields CASSQDLFWTQYF.

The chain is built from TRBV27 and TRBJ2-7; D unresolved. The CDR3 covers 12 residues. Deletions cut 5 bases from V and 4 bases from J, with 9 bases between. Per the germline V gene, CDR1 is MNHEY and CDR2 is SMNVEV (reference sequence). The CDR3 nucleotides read TGTGCCAGCAGTCAGGATCAGTACGAGCAGTACTTC. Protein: CASSQDQYEQYF.

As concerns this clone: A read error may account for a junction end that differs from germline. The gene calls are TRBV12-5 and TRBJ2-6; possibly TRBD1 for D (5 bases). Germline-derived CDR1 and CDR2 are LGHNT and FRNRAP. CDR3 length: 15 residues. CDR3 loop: CASGLGSSGANGLTF. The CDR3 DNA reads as TGTGCTAGTGGTTTGGGTTCCTCTGGGGCCAACGGCCTGACTTTC.

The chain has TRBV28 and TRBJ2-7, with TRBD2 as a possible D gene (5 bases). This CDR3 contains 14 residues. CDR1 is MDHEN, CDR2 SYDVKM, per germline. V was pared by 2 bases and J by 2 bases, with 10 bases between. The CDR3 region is CASSLLEGAYEQYF. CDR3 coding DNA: TGTGCCAGCAGTTTACTTGAGGGCGCCTACGAGCAGTACTTC.

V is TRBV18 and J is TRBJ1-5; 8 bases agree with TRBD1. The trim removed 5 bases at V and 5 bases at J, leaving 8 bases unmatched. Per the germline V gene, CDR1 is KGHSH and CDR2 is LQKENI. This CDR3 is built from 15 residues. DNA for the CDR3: TGTGCCAGCTCAGCGGGACAGGTGATGGATCAGCCCCAGCATTTT. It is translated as CASSAGQVMDQPQHF.

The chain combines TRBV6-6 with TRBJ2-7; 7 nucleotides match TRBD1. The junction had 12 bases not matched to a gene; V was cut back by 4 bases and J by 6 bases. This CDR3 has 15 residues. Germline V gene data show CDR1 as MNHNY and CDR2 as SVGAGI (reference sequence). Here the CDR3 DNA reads TGTGCCAGCAGTTCATCGCTTGGACAGGTTAGCGAGCAGTACTTC. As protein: CASSSSLGQVSEQYF.

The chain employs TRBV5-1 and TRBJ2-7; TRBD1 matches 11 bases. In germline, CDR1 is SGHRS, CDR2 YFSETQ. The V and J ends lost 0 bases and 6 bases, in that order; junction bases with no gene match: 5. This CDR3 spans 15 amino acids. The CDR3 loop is CASSLEGTGGAEQYF. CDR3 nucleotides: TGCGCCAGCAGCTTGGAAGGGACAGGGGGTGCCGAGCAGTACTTC.

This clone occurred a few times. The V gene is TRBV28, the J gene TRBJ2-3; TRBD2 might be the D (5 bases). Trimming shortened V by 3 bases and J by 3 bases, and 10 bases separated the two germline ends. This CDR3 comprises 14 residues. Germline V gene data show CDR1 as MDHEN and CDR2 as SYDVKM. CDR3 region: CASSFERDTDTQYF. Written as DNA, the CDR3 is TGTGCCAGCAGTTTCGAGAGGGATACAGATACGCAGTATTTT.

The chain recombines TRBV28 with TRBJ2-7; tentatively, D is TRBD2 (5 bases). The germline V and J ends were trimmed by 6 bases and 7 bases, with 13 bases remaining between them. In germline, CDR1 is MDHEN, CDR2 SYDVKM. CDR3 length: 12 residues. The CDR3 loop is CASSRGSLEQYF. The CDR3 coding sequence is TGTGCCAGCAGCCGGGGTTCGTTAGAGCAGTACTTC.

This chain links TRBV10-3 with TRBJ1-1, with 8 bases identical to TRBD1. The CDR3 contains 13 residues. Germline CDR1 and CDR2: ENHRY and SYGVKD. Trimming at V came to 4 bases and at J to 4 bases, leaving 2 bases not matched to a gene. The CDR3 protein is CAISGQGSTEAFF. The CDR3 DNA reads TGTGCCATCAGTGGACAGGGGTCCACTGAAGCTTTCTTT.